This T cell receptor beta chain is drawn from a study of T cell responses to AZD1222 COVID-19 vaccine. As for this clone: Its antigen remains unknown.

Generated by immunoSEQ multiplex PCR, the TCRdb table keeps only in-frame clones and is missing some. The sample holds approximately 180,000 clones, more than 75% seen once. The germline V gene encodes CDR1 SGHTA and CDR2 FQGNSA. V shed 5 bases, J shed 2 bases, and the junction held 5 bases outside the gene matches. This CDR3 region has 15 residues. Study-wide results and limits: White British people made up most donors, females outnumbered males, and clonal diversity was possibly underestimated.

The sample here was peripheral blood, taken 28 days after the second AZD1222 dose. The chain recombines TRBV7-2 with TRBJ1-3, with TRBD1 matching over 8 bases. This TCR was sampled from an adult who received the AZD1222 COVID-19 vaccine. CDR3 protein: CASSPDRAAGNTIYF. For the CDR3, the DNA is TGTGCCAGCAGCCCGGACAGGGCCGCTGGAAACACCATATATTTT.